Below, 30 T cell receptor beta chains from the same sample are listed, as sequenced in a study of T-cell reconstitution after alpha-beta-depleted transplantation in children. Unique molecular identifiers were incorporated during preparation of the TCRbeta library. One entry per CDR3 protein, called by TCRdb with MiXCR from the PCR reads. The sample records about 600,000 distinct CDR3 sequences, 10% to 15% being singletons. This material consisted of PBMCs, mostly from graft donor cells, taken 360 days after TCRalphabeta/CD19-depleted stem cell transplant. The receptor source for this set is a male patient younger than 18 who had a stem cell transplant for acute myeloid leukemia, so the T cells may come from the graft donor.

The sample holds a few counts of this clonotype. This chain connects TRBV2 to TRBJ2-2; D is possibly TRBD2 (6 bases). The CDR3 covers 16 residues. CDR1 and CDR2 from the germline V gene are SNHLY and FYNNEI. The V and J ends lost 6 bases and 0 bases respectively, with 14 bases between them. For the CDR3, the DNA is TGTGCCAGCAGATCCCCGGGACTCTCGAACACCGGGGAGCTGTTTTTT. Translated, it gives CASRSPGLSNTGELFF.

This rearrangement joins TRBV12-3 or TRBV12-4 to TRBJ2-7; 10 bases line up with TRBD2. The CDR3 has 16 residues. The ends lost 3 bases at V and 3 bases at J; junction bases unmatched: 8. The CDR3 loop reads CASSFGPLAGVYEQYF. CDR3 sequence (DNA): TGTGCCAGCAGTTTTGGCCCGCTAGCGGGAGTCTACGAGCAGTACTTC.

This clonotype has more than one count but fewer than ten. This chain connects TRBV30 to TRBJ2-7, with 9 bases identical to TRBD1. The length of the CDR3 is 14 residues. The germline gives CDR1 GTSNPN, CDR2 SVGIG (reference sequence). V was clipped by 3 bases and J by 3 bases; unmatched bases: 6. The CDR3: CAWRSRGQGYEQYF. The DNA for the CDR3 is TGTGCCTGGAGATCAAGGGGACAGGGCTACGAGCAGTACTTC.

In its sample, this clonotype was seen a few times. The chain is built from TRBV27 and TRBJ1-1; 11 nucleotides line up with TRBD1. The CDR3 consists of 15 residues. Germline CDR1 and CDR2: MNHEY and SMNVEV (reference sequence). Germline trimming cut 4 bases from V and 3 bases from J; bases unmatched to any gene: 4. This CDR3 is CASSSRTGGDTEAFF. CDR3 nucleotides: TGTGCCAGCAGTTCTCGGACAGGGGGCGACACTGAAGCTTTCTTT.

This rearrangement joins TRBV29-1 to TRBJ1-1, with D uncertain. Germline V gives CDR1 SQVTM, CDR2 ANQGSEA. This CDR3 is 12 amino acids long. Trimming shortened V by 5 bases and J by 0 bases, and 7 bases separated the two germline ends. CDR3 residues: CSVQLMNTEAFF. CDR3 DNA: TGCAGCGTTCAACTGATGAACACTGAAGCTTTCTTT.

This clonotype is a singleton in its sample. The chain employs TRBV29-1 and TRBJ1-3; possible D gene TRBD1, 6 bases. Trimming shortened V by 7 bases and J by 4 bases, and 14 bases separated the two germline ends. The germline gives CDR1 SQVTM, CDR2 ANQGSEA. This CDR3 is built from 13 residues. The CDR3 sequence: CSAAGQIGNTIYF. The CDR3 bases are TGCAGCGCCGCCGGACAGATAGGAAACACCATATATTTT.

This sequence joins TRBV29-1 and TRBJ2-4, with 8 bases aligning to TRBD2. Trimming cost V 4 bases and J 8 bases; bases outside gene matches: 10. This CDR3 is 14 amino acids long. Germline CDR1 SQVTM, CDR2 ANQGSEA. The CDR3 DNA is TGCAGCGTTGTGCGAGGGGCGGGAGGTGACATTCAGTACTTC. Its translation: CSVVRGAGGDIQYF.

This clonotype came up a few times. V usage is TRBV28 and J usage is TRBJ2-3; D call uncertain. Trimming cost V 7 bases and J 1 base, with 15 bases left between them. Germline CDR1 and CDR2: MDHEN and SYDVKM. This CDR3 contains 15 residues. Here the CDR3 DNA reads TGTGCCAGCACTCTTTCCCGGAGCGGCACAGATACGCAGTATTTT. Translating gives CASTLSRSGTDTQYF.

The sample holds a few counts of this clonotype. This chain joins TRBV27 and TRBJ2-7; 8 bases are a match to TRBD1. The CDR3 contains 16 residues. The germline V gene has CDR1 MNHEY and CDR2 SMNVEV (reference sequence). With V trimmed by 3 bases and J by 1 base, 8 bases remained unmatched. CDR3 bases: TGTGCCAGCAGTTTTATCCCCGGGACAGGTTCCTACGAGCAGTACTTC. Protein sequence: CASSFIPGTGSYEQYF.

This clonotype was counted ten times or more. The chain employs TRBV5-1 and TRBJ2-1; TRBD2 might be the D (5 bases). V lost 4 bases, J lost 0 bases, and 8 bases lay in between. This CDR3 contains 14 residues. CDR1 is SGHRS and CDR2 is YFSETQ in the germline V gene. The CDR3 DNA is TGCGCCAGCAGCCCTACTAGCTCCTACAATGAGCAGTTCTTC. Residues: CASSPTSSYNEQFF.

J is TRBJ1-2 and V is TRBV28, with D unclear. The V gene's germline CDR1 is MDHEN and CDR2 SYDVKM. CDR3 size: 13 residues. The V end was cut by 6 bases, the J end by 4 bases, with 12 bases between. CDR3 sequence (DNA): TGTGCCAGCAGCCTACCGGGGTCCTATGGCTACACCTTC. Translation gives CASSLPGSYGYTF.

This clonotype was detected many times. The chain recombines TRBV29-1 with TRBJ2-7; perhaps D is TRBD1 or TRBD2 (5 bases each). The CDR3 runs 14 residues. Per germline, CDR1 SQVTM and CDR2 ANQGSEA. V lost 3 bases and J lost 5, with 17 bases in between. CDR3 region: CSVERGPAPDEQYF. CDR3 nucleotide sequence: TGCAGCGTTGAGAGGGGCCCAGCGCCCGACGAGCAGTACTTC.

This chain links TRBV4-3 with TRBJ2-7; D not resolved. CDR1 is LGHNA, CDR2 YSLEER, per germline. CDR3 length: 17 residues. Deletions cut 0 bases from V and 1 base from J, with 16 bases between. CDR3 residues: CASSQDFPQLTSYEQYF. The DNA of the CDR3 is TGCGCCAGCAGCCAAGATTTTCCACAGTTAACTTCCTACGAGCAGTACTTC.

This chain connects TRBV29-1 to TRBJ2-1; 7 positions match TRBD1. The CDR3 runs 19 residues. CDR1 is SQVTM and CDR2 is ANQGSEA in the germline V gene. V lost 1 base to trimming and J lost 0 bases; unmatched junction nucleotides: 15. The CDR3 coding sequence is TGCAGCGTTGAAGGAGGGCCAAGGGGGCCGCTTACCTCCTACAATGAGCAGTTCTTC. Protein product: CSVEGGPRGPLTSYNEQFF.

The V gene is TRBV5-1, the J gene TRBJ2-7, with D possibly being TRBD2 (7 bases). V lost 0 bases, J lost 2 bases, and 12 bases lay in between. Germline CDR1 and CDR2: SGHRS and YFSETQ. This CDR3 contains 15 residues. The CDR3 is CASSLVWGGPYEQYF. CDR3 DNA sequence: TGCGCCAGCAGCTTGGTCTGGGGGGGGCCCTACGAGCAGTACTTC.

The chain joins TRBV20-1 to TRBJ2-3, with D perhaps TRBD2 (6 bases). Germline V gives CDR1 DFQATT, CDR2 SNEGSKA (reference sequence). This CDR3 spans 14 amino acids. The V end was cut by 7 bases, the J end by 7 bases, with 21 bases between. The CDR3 coding sequence is TGCAGTGGCGATGAGACTAGGTCTCCCTATACGCAGTATTTT. Translation: CSGDETRSPYTQYF.

This clonotype has more than one count but fewer than ten. The junction does not match germline at one end; this may be a read error. J is TRBJ2-4 and V is TRBV7-2, with 14 bases aligning to TRBD2. The CDR3 length is 17 residues. Germline CDR1 is SGHTA and CDR2 is FQGNSA. The CDR3 sequence: CVSSLGATSGRGNIQYF. The CDR3 nucleotides read TGTGTCAGCAGCTTAGGCGCGACTAGCGGGAGGGGGAACATTCAGTACTTC.

This clonotype was counted ten times or more. V is TRBV4-3 and J is TRBJ2-6; D possibly uses TRBD1 or TRBD2 (5 bases each). The germline CDR1 and CDR2 sequences are LGHNA and YSLEER. The CDR3 totals 13 residues. V was clipped by 7 bases and J by 4 bases, with 8 bases between them. CDR3 nucleotide sequence: TGCGCCAGCAAAGGGACCGGGGCCAACGTCCTGACTTTC. Amino acids: CASKGTGANVLTF.

CDR3 in DNA: TGCAGTGCTAGACAGGTCGGAGCCAAAAACATTCAGTACTTC. It translates to CSARQVGAKNIQYF. V usage is TRBV20-1 and J usage is TRBJ2-4; no firm D call. The CDR3 covers 14 residues. The V and J ends lost 2 bases and 0 bases respectively, with 8 bases between them. Germline CDR1 DFQATT, CDR2 SNEGSKA (reference sequence).

This clonotype was seen more than once but under ten times. The chain is built from TRBV28 and TRBJ1-1, with D uncertain. The germline gives CDR1 MDHEN, CDR2 SYDVKM. Trimming left V 7 bases short and J 11 bases short, with 17 bases between. This CDR3 spans 12 amino acids. The CDR3 spells CASIQVPTGAFF. The CDR3 DNA reads as TGTGCCAGCATTCAGGTACCCACTGGGGCTTTCTTT.

This clonotype occurred a few times. The V gene is TRBV7-8, the J gene TRBJ2-1; 8 bases agree with TRBD2. Germline V gene sequence: CDR1 SGHVS, CDR2 FQNEAQ. There are 15 residues in the CDR3. Trimming at V came to 1 base and at J to 9 bases, leaving 8 bases not matched to a gene. The CDR3 DNA sequence: TGTGCCAGCAGCTTAGTGGCGGGAGGTCAGGGTGAGCAGTTCTTC. Translated, it gives CASSLVAGGQGEQFF.

This clonotype was picked up a small number of times. The chain combines TRBV4-3 with TRBJ2-1; unclear D gene. The CDR3 spans 16 residues. The ends were cut back, 8 bases at V and 3 bases at J, with 20 bases in the middle. The germline gives CDR1 LGHNA, CDR2 YSLEER. CDR3 sequence (DNA): TGCGCCAGCGCTACTACCCAACTCGGCGGCTACAATGAGCAGTTCTTC. Amino acids: CASATTQLGGYNEQFF.

This clonotype was recorded a few times. J is TRBJ2-5 and V is TRBV7-9; TRBD1 matches 7 bases. The CDR3 runs 15 residues. The junction had 10 bases not matched to a gene; V was cut back by 5 bases and J by 4 bases. Germline loops: CDR1 SEHNR, CDR2 FQNEAQ (reference sequence). The CDR3: CASSDRQGDRETQYF. The CDR3 DNA follows: TGTGCCAGCAGCGATCGACAGGGCGATCGAGAGACCCAGTACTTC. The full variable domain, its missing parts supplied by reference TRBV7-9 and TRBJ2-5, is DTGVSQNPRHKITKRGQNVTFRCDPISEHNRLYWYRQTLGQGPEFLTYFQNEAQLEKSRLLSDRFSAERPKGSFSTLEIQRTEQGDSAMYLCASSDRQGDRETQYFGPGTRLLVL.

This clonotype was seen more than once but under ten times. This chain joins TRBV20-1 and TRBJ2-7; tentative D call: TRBD2 (6 bases). V was shortened by 0 bases and J by 0 bases, with 9 bases between the two germline ends. The CDR3 contains 14 residues. In germline, CDR1 is DFQATT, CDR2 SNEGSKA (reference sequence). The CDR3 DNA is TGCAGTGCTAGAGACGCTAGCGTCTCCTACGAGCAGTACTTC. This encodes CSARDASVSYEQYF.

This clonotype appeared a single time. This rearrangement joins TRBV6-1 to TRBJ2-7, with D possibly called TRBD1 or TRBD2 (5 bases each). Germline CDR1 MNHNS, CDR2 SASEGT. This CDR3 spans 15 amino acids. V was clipped by 11 bases and J by 2 bases, with 22 bases between them. In DNA, the CDR3 is TGTGCCTGCCACGTCCCTTCTGGGGGTACCTACGAGCAGTACTTC. Translating gives CACHVPSGGTYEQYF.

This clonotype was seen a handful of times. The V gene is TRBV10-3, the J gene TRBJ2-3; 9 positions agree with TRBD1. Germline V lookup: CDR1 ENHRY, CDR2 SYGVKD. The CDR3 is made up of 17 amino acids. V shed 6 bases, J shed 4 bases, and the junction held 14 bases outside the gene matches. The CDR3 region has the DNA TGTGCCATCAGAGGGGGACAGGGAAGATCGGGCCCAGATACGCAGTATTTT. Amino acids: CAIRGGQGRSGPDTQYF.

The chain joins TRBV5-5 to TRBJ2-2; D is uncertain. Trimming cost V 2 bases and J 6 bases, with 8 bases left between them. The CDR3 is made up of 13 amino acids. Germline CDR1 and CDR2: SGHKS and YYEKEE (reference sequence). CDR3 in amino acids: CASSLSPPGELFF. DNA for the CDR3: TGTGCCAGCAGCTTAAGCCCACCCGGGGAGCTGTTTTTT.

This clonotype was observed a handful of times. This sequence joins TRBV19 and TRBJ2-2; D is perhaps TRBD1 (6 bases). This CDR3 spans 16 amino acids. CDR1 is LNHDA and CDR2 is SQIVND in the germline V gene (reference sequence). V dropped 4 bases and J dropped 1 base, with 13 bases sitting between them. The CDR3 protein is CASSRQTGLNTGELFF. In DNA form, the CDR3 reads TGTGCCAGTAGTAGGCAGACAGGCCTGAACACCGGGGAGCTGTTTTTT. The whole variable domain, filled in from reference TRBV19 and TRBJ2-2, reads DGGITQSPKYLFRKEGQNVTLSCEQNLNHDAMYWYRQDPGQGLRLIYYSQIVNDFQKGDIAEGYSVSREKKESFPLTVTSAQKNPTAFYLCASSRQTGLNTGELFFGEGSRLTVL.

This rearrangement joins TRBV20-1 to TRBJ2-1; unclear D gene. This CDR3 region has 14 residues. Germline CDR1 reads DFQATT; CDR2 reads SNEGSKA (reference sequence). Trimming took off 5 bases at V and 0 bases at J, with 11 bases between the two ends. DNA for the CDR3: TGCAGTGCTCTGTGGTCTCGCTCCTACAATGAGCAGTTCTTC. This sequence encodes CSALWSRSYNEQFF.

Only a few counts were recorded for this clonotype. V and J are TRBV24-1 and TRBJ2-3, with 8 bases lining up with TRBD1. V lost 4 bases and J lost 5; bases outside the gene matches: 13. Per germline, CDR1 KGHDR and CDR2 SFDVKD. The length of the CDR3 is 17 residues. In DNA form, the CDR3 reads TGTGCCACCAGTGAACCTGCAACAGGGGGTTTCGGAGATACGCAGTATTTT. Translated, it gives CATSEPATGGFGDTQYF.